This T cell receptor beta chain was identified during a study of chemoradiotherapy in HPV16-positive cancers. The CDR3 contains 15 residues. Germline V gene sequence: CDR1 SGDLS, CDR2 YYNGEE. V gave up 0 bases and J gave up 6 bases, with 13 bases separating them. Profiled with immunoSEQ multiplex PCR; TCRdb holds only in-frame clones, not every one. The sample shows about 22,000 clones, roughly 92% of them seen only once. This TCR came from a human donor with HPV-associated anogenital cancer. The sample here was blood, taken from a patient who underwent chemoradiotherapy. The chain joins TRBV9 to TRBJ2-1; D might be TRBD1 (6 bases). In nucleotides, the CDR3 is TGTGCCAGCAGCGTAGCCCCCGGACAGCTCAATGAGCAGTTCTTC. Encoded protein: CASSVAPGQLNEQFF.